Following are 22 T cell receptor beta chains from one sample sequenced in a study of blood T cell repertoires in COVID-19. Libraries were prepared by immunoSEQ multiplex PCR; TCRdb keeps only in-frame clonotypes and omits some of them. The repertoire consists of roughly 120,000 clones, with 85% to 90% occurring once and the leading ten covering approximately 11%. Material for sequencing was peripheral blood. These receptors were collected from a man older than 75 with acute or convalescent COVID-19.

This clone occurred a few times. V is TRBV25-1 and J is TRBJ2-5; the match to TRBD1 covers 7 bases. Germline-derived CDR1 and CDR2 are MGHDK and SYGVNS. Trimming removed 4 bases from V and 5 bases from J; junction bases left unmatched: 7. The CDR3 consists of 14 residues. The CDR3 region is CASSGIGGAETQYF. The CDR3 DNA sequence: TGTGCCAGCAGTGGGATAGGGGGCGCGGAGACCCAGTACTTC.

The J gene is TRBJ2-7, the V gene TRBV28, with 11 positions matching TRBD2. From germline, CDR1 is MDHEN and CDR2 SYDVKM. This CDR3 contains 16 residues. The junction had 11 bases not matched to a gene; V was cut back by 6 bases and J by 4 bases. In nucleotides, the CDR3 is TGTGCCAGCAGGACTAGCGGGACCGGGCTGAAATACGAGCAGTACTTC. Its protein is CASRTSGTGLKYEQYF.

The chain employs TRBV7-7 and TRBJ2-5, with TRBD2 matching 10 bases. CDR3 length: 15 residues. Germline V gene lookup returns CDR1 SSHAT and CDR2 FNYEAQ (reference sequence). The trim removed 1 base at V and 5 bases at J, leaving 4 bases unmatched. The CDR3 bases are TGTGCCAGCAGCTTAGTAGCGGGGGGCCCTGAGACCCAGTACTTC. Its protein product is CASSLVAGGPETQYF.

The chain employs TRBV5-1 and TRBJ1-5; 9 bases are shared with TRBD1. Trimming took 4 bases from V and 2 from J; bases not matched to a gene: 13. This CDR3 contains 18 residues. Germline V gene lookup returns CDR1 SGHRS and CDR2 YFSETQ. The chain's CDR3 is CASSVRDRATSGNQPQHF. As DNA, the CDR3 is TGCGCCAGCAGCGTCCGGGACAGGGCGACGTCGGGCAATCAGCCCCAGCATTTT.

The chain combines TRBV5-1 with TRBJ2-1; possible D gene TRBD2, 6 bases. This CDR3 comprises 13 residues. With 3 bases removed from V and 10 bases from J, the gap between germline ends came to 14 bases. CDR1 is SGHRS and CDR2 is YFSETQ in the germline V gene. The CDR3 sequence: CASSYGGADEQFF. In DNA, the CDR3 is TGCGCCAGCAGCTACGGAGGGGCAGACGAGCAGTTCTTC.

V and J are TRBV27 and TRBJ2-3, with 8 nucleotides matching TRBD1. From germline, CDR1 is MNHEY and CDR2 SMNVEV (reference sequence). CDR3 length: 16 amino acids. Germline trimming cut 2 bases from V and 2 bases from J; bases unmatched to any gene: 6. CDR3 DNA sequence: TGTGCCAGCAGTTTAAGGCAGGGGGCGAACACAGATACGCAGTATTTT. It encodes CASSLRQGANTDTQYF.

The rearrangement joins TRBV6-2 or TRBV6-3 to TRBJ1-3, with TRBD1 matching over 10 bases. Germline V gene sequence: CDR1 MNHEY, CDR2 SVGEGT. V was pared by 5 bases and J by 4 bases, with 5 bases of the junction left unmatched. CDR3 size: 15 residues. The CDR3 sequence: CASSRDRGLGNTIYF. The CDR3 nucleotides are TGTGCCAGCAGTCGGGACAGGGGCTTAGGAAACACCATATATTTT.

V and J are TRBV28 and TRBJ2-3; 8 bases map to TRBD1. J was trimmed by 6 bases and V by 4 bases; bases with no gene match: 9. The CDR3 totals 15 residues. From germline, CDR1 is MDHEN and CDR2 SYDVKM. CDR3 protein: CASSSSDRVTDTQYF. In DNA, the CDR3 is TGTGCCAGCAGTTCCTCGGACAGGGTAACCGATACGCAGTATTTT.

The chain couples TRBV28 to TRBJ1-2; 7 bases are shared with TRBD1. This CDR3 has 15 amino acids. Germline CDR1 reads MDHEN; CDR2 reads SYDVKM. V dropped 3 bases and J dropped 4; count of bases not matched to a gene: 8. DNA for the CDR3: TGTGCCAGCAGTTTCCGGGACAGACCTATCTATGGCTACACCTTC. Translated, it gives CASSFRDRPIYGYTF.

The chain links TRBV5-6 to TRBJ2-7; D is ambiguous. Germline V lookup: CDR1 SGHDT, CDR2 YYEEEE. V shed 0 bases and J shed 0 bases, with 7 bases lying between them. This CDR3 region has 14 residues. The CDR3 sequence: CASSLDRRSYEQYF. The CDR3 DNA follows: TGTGCCAGCAGCTTGGACAGACGCTCCTACGAGCAGTACTTC.

This clone was detected once. The genes are TRBV6-5 and TRBJ2-7; 10 bases are shared with TRBD1. The CDR3 totals 16 residues. Germline V gene sequence: CDR1 MNHEY, CDR2 SVGAGI. V was pared by 2 bases and J by 5 bases, with 9 bases of the junction left unmatched. The CDR3 DNA is TGTGCCAGCAGTTACCATATCGGGACAGGGGACGACGAGCAGTACTTC. Translating gives CASSYHIGTGDDEQYF.

The chain combines TRBV19 with TRBJ1-3; 9 bases fit TRBD1. This CDR3 region has 19 residues. The J segment lost 0 bases and the V segment lost 6 bases, leaving 15 bases of the junction unmatched. The germline V gene encodes CDR1 LNHDA and CDR2 SQIVND (reference sequence). In DNA form, the CDR3 reads TGTGCCAGTAGATGGGGAGGGACAGGGTCCTTCAACTCTGGAAACACCATATATTTT. It encodes CASRWGGTGSFNSGNTIYF.

The chain employs TRBV5-1 and TRBJ2-7; TRBD1 might be the D (6 bases). The CDR3 length is 14 residues. Germline CDR1 reads SGHRS; CDR2 reads YFSETQ. V was pared by 0 bases and J by 4 bases, with 11 bases between. The DNA of the CDR3 is TGCGCCAGCAGCTTGGTACAGGGTAAATACGAGCAGTACTTC. As protein: CASSLVQGKYEQYF.

This chain joins TRBV4-3 and TRBJ1-2; TRBD1 matches at 7 bases. The V gene's germline CDR1 is LGHNA and CDR2 YSLEER. The CDR3 is made up of 17 amino acids. Trimming cost V 0 bases and J 0 bases; bases outside gene matches: 7. In DNA, the CDR3 is TGCGCCAGCAGCCAAGATCTCCCAGGGGGAGCTAACTATGGCTACACCTTC. Translating it yields CASSQDLPGGANYGYTF.

This sequence joins TRBV29-1 and TRBJ2-1, with TRBD1 matching over 7 bases. Germline V lookup: CDR1 SQVTM, CDR2 ANQGSEA. The length of the CDR3 is 14 residues. J gave up 2 bases and V 3 bases, and 4 bases lay outside the gene matches. Written as DNA, the CDR3 is TGCAGCGTTGAGGTCAGGGGGACCTACAATGAGCAGTTCTTC. Its protein product is CSVEVRGTYNEQFF.

The chain uses TRBV28 and TRBJ1-2; D unresolved. This CDR3 region has 15 residues. The germline V gene has CDR1 MDHEN and CDR2 SYDVKM. With 4 bases removed from V and 2 bases from J, the gap between germline ends came to 14 bases. DNA for the CDR3: TGTGCCAGCAGTTCCCCGAGACGGGGAAACTATGGCTACACCTTC. Amino acid sequence: CASSSPRRGNYGYTF.

CDR3 residues: CASSKGGQGDNEQFF. Written as DNA, the CDR3 is TGTGCCAGCAGCAAAGGGGGACAGGGCGACAATGAGCAGTTCTTC. V usage is TRBV28 and J usage is TRBJ2-1; 9 bases fit TRBD1. This CDR3 comprises 15 residues. CDR1 is MDHEN and CDR2 is SYDVKM in the germline V gene. V shed 6 bases, J shed 5 bases, and the junction held 8 bases outside the gene matches.

The chain links TRBV2 to TRBJ1-2; D gene uncertain. V lost 4 bases and J lost 3, with 3 bases in between. Looked up from germline, CDR1 is SNHLY and CDR2 is FYNNEI. The CDR3 has 11 residues. The CDR3, as DNA: TGTGCCAGCAGTGTAGACTATGGCTACACCTTC. It is translated as CASSVDYGYTF.

V is TRBV4-1 and J is TRBJ1-2; D not certain. This CDR3 contains 16 residues. V lost 0 bases to trimming and J lost 2 bases, with 13 bases between them. Germline V gene data show CDR1 as MGHRA and CDR2 as YSYEKL. The CDR3 DNA reads as TGCGCCAGCAGCCAAGAAGGTTCAGGCCCCAACTATGGCTACACCTTC. Its translation: CASSQEGSGPNYGYTF.

V and J are TRBV12-3 or TRBV12-4 and TRBJ2-1; 9 bases fit TRBD2. V lost 10 bases and J lost 6; bases outside the gene matches: 7. The length of the CDR3 is 13 residues. The CDR3 loop reads CATYSGSTNEQFF. The CDR3 DNA follows: TGTGCCACTTATAGCGGGAGTACCAATGAGCAGTTCTTC.

The chain combines TRBV9 with TRBJ2-3, with TRBD1 matching 10 bases. This CDR3 is 15 amino acids long. Looked up from germline, CDR1 is SGDLS and CDR2 is YYNGEE. The trim removed 3 bases at V and 3 bases at J, leaving 4 bases unmatched. For the CDR3, the DNA is TGTGCCAGCAGCGACCGACAGGGGGCAACAGATACGCAGTATTTT. Its translation is CASSDRQGATDTQYF.

The chain employs TRBV6-7 and TRBJ2-7; no definite D call. TRBV6-7 is noted as an ORF with a role that remains uncertain. V was cut by 0 bases and J by 0 bases, with 9 bases left in between. The CDR3 runs 15 residues. CDR3 in DNA: TGTGCCAGCAGTTACTCGAATTCGGGCTCCTACGAGCAGTACTTC. This codes for CASSYSNSGSYEQYF.